Shown below are 2 T cell receptor beta chains from a single sample sequenced in a study of blood T cell repertoires in COVID-19. Clones were sequenced by immunoSEQ multiplex PCR, and TCRdb holds only the in-frame ones, with some missing. The data hold 130,000 to 150,000 clones, with 88% observed a single time. Sequencing was performed on PBMCs or T cells enriched from blood (not recorded which). The receptors come from a woman aged 25-40 years with acute COVID-19.

The V and J genes are TRBV28 and TRBJ1-3, with a tentative D call TRBD1 (5 bases). The V end lost 6 bases, the J end lost 8 bases, and 17 bases lay between the germline ends. The CDR3 has 14 amino acids. Germline V gene data show CDR1 as MDHEN and CDR2 as SYDVKM. CDR3 amino acids: CASSRWSQGDTIYF. The CDR3 DNA reads as TGTGCCAGCAGCAGGTGGTCCCAGGGCGACACCATATATTTT.

The rearrangement links TRBV28 to TRBJ2-7, with 9 bases aligning to TRBD2. This CDR3 comprises 14 residues. V shed 6 bases and J 2 bases; nucleotides not matched to a gene: 5. CDR1 is MDHEN, CDR2 SYDVKM, per germline. CDR3 region: CASRTSGLTYEQYF. CDR3 in DNA: TGTGCCAGCAGAACTAGCGGGCTCACCTACGAGCAGTACTTC.